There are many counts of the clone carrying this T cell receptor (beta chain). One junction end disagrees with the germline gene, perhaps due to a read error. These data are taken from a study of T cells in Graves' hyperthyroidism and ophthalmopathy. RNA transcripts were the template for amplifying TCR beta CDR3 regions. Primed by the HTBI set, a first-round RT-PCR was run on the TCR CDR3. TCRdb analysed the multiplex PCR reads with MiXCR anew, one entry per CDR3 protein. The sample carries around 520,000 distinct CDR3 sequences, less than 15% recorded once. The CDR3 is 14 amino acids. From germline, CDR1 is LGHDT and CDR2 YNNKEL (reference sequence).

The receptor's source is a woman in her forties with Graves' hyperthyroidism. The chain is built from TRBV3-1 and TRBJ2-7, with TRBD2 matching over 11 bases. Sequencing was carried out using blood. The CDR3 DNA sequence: TGCGCCAGCAGCCAGGGACTAGCGGCCTACGAGCAGTACTTC. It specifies CASSQGLAAYEQYF.